This passage covers 19 T cell receptor beta chains from one sample sequenced in a study of T cell changes during pregnancy in multiple sclerosis. Method: immunoSEQ multiplex PCR; TCRdb's copy keeps in-frame clones and lacks some. In the table there are some 70,000 clones, about 90% of which are singletons. Sample: peripheral blood, taken in the second trimester of pregnancy. All receptors come from a female donor with multiple sclerosis, enrolled in a pregnancy study.

CDR3 amino acids: CASSLSSTPGAQYF. Written as DNA, the CDR3 is TGTGCCAGCAGCTTATCGTCTACCCCAGGGGCCCAGTACTTC. V usage is TRBV7-2 and J usage is TRBJ2-5, with D possibly TRBD1 on 6 matching bases. The V and J ends lost 2 bases and 9 bases respectively, with 16 bases between them. Germline V gives CDR1 SGHTA, CDR2 FQGNSA. This CDR3 comprises 14 residues.

The chain combines TRBV6-4 with TRBJ1-1; D is uncertain. V gave up 6 bases and J gave up 1 base, with 9 bases separating them. In germline, CDR1 is MRHNA, CDR2 SNTAGT. The CDR3 is made up of 13 amino acids. CDR3 residues: CASRTEPNTEAFF. CDR3 bases: TGTGCCAGCAGAACAGAGCCGAACACTGAAGCTTTCTTT.

The chain couples TRBV11-3 to TRBJ2-5; perhaps TRBD2 as D (6 bases). Germline CDR1 SGHNT, CDR2 YENEEA. Trimming stripped 5 bases from V and 2 bases from J, with 12 bases between. The CDR3 contains 14 residues. CDR3 loop: CASSPSAGQETQYF. The CDR3 bases are TGTGCCAGCAGCCCCTCGGCGGGGCAAGAGACCCAGTACTTC.

The rearrangement links TRBV6-5 to TRBJ2-7; 11 nucleotides line up with TRBD1. CDR3 size: 15 residues. V was pared by 0 bases and J by 7 bases, with 5 bases of the junction left unmatched. Germline values: CDR1 MNHEY, CDR2 SVGAGI. The CDR3 here is CASSYSWTGGREQYF. CDR3 coding DNA: TGTGCCAGCAGTTACTCGTGGACAGGGGGCCGTGAGCAGTACTTC.

The V gene is TRBV30, the J gene TRBJ2-3, with 11 bases fitting TRBD2. The ends lost 1 base at V and 9 bases at J; junction bases unmatched: 6. The CDR3 is made up of 14 amino acids. CDR1 and CDR2 from the germline V gene are GTSNPN and SVGIG (reference sequence). The CDR3 DNA sequence: TGTGCCTGGAGTGGGCTAGCGGGGGGTCGCACGCAGTATTTT. This sequence encodes CAWSGLAGGRTQYF.

The table lists this clone with a few counts. DNA for the CDR3: TGTGCCAGTAACCCGGGGGTAGGTCAGCCCCAGCATTTT. Translating gives CASNPGVGQPQHF. The V and J genes are TRBV19 and TRBJ1-5, with a possible D match to TRBD1 (5 bases). Germline V gives CDR1 LNHDA, CDR2 SQIVND (reference sequence). V was cut by 7 bases and J by 6 bases, with 13 bases left in between. CDR3 length: 13 residues.

This clone was seen only once. The J gene is TRBJ1-6, the V gene TRBV6-5, with D tentatively TRBD1 (6 bases). Germline CDR1 is MNHEY and CDR2 is SVGAGI. This CDR3 is built from 16 residues. V lost 2 bases and J 7 bases, leaving 15 bases between the germline ends. CDR3 bases: TGTGCCAGCAGTTACCCGAAACAGGGTAGCAATTCACCCCTCCACTTT. Residues: CASSYPKQGSNSPLHF.

The gene calls are TRBV5-1 and TRBJ1-1, with a possible D match to TRBD1 (6 bases). The V end was cut by 4 bases, the J end by 3 bases, with 19 bases between. Germline-derived CDR1 and CDR2 are SGHRS and YFSETQ. The CDR3 has 16 residues. CDR3 amino acids: CASSRTDVGADTEAFF. The CDR3 coding sequence is TGCGCCAGCAGCCGTACGGATGTGGGGGCGGACACTGAAGCTTTCTTT.

V is TRBV2 and J is TRBJ2-3, with 11 bases aligning to TRBD1. Per the germline V gene, CDR1 is SNHLY and CDR2 is FYNNEI. The V gene end was trimmed by 7 bases and the J gene end by 4 bases; junction bases not matched to a gene: 7. There are 15 residues in the CDR3. CDR3 DNA sequence: TGTGCCAGCAACCTGGACAGGGGGCGTGCAGATACGCAGTATTTT. Its protein is CASNLDRGRADTQYF.

This chain links TRBV10-3 with TRBJ2-2; 7 bases agree with TRBD1. Unmatched junction bases numbered 4, after V lost 0 bases and J lost 6 bases. Germline lookup yields CDR1 ENHRY and CDR2 SYGVKD. This CDR3 is built from 15 residues. DNA for the CDR3: TGTGCCATCAGTGAGTCGAGACAGGGCGCCGGGGAGCTGTTTTTT. Protein sequence: CAISESRQGAGELFF.

The J gene is TRBJ2-3, the V gene TRBV20-1, with D unresolved. CDR3 length equals 11 residues. Germline V lookup: CDR1 DFQATT, CDR2 SNEGSKA (reference sequence). V was pared by 2 bases and J by 4 bases, with 4 bases between. The CDR3 spells CSARIADTQYF. The CDR3 region has the DNA TGCAGTGCTAGAATAGCAGATACGCAGTATTTT.

V gene TRBV30 combines with J gene TRBJ2-3; weak D call: TRBD2 (6 bases). Trimming took off 7 bases at V and 0 bases at J, with 14 bases between the two ends. The CDR3 is 14 amino acids. Germline values: CDR1 GTSNPN, CDR2 SVGIG (reference sequence). Here the CDR3 reads CASGGFHSTDTQYF. The CDR3 DNA reads as TGTGCCTCCGGGGGATTTCATAGCACAGATACGCAGTATTTT.

The gene calls are TRBV27 and TRBJ2-5; TRBD1 matches 9 bases. Trimming at V came to 1 base and at J to 2 bases, leaving 5 bases not matched to a gene. Germline values: CDR1 MNHEY, CDR2 SMNVEV (reference sequence). The CDR3 runs to 16 residues. The CDR3, as DNA: TGTGCCAGCAGTTTATGGGGACAGGGACGACAAGAGACCCAGTACTTC. Its protein is CASSLWGQGRQETQYF.

The genes are TRBV7-8 and TRBJ1-2; a possible D gene is TRBD1 (6 bases). The CDR3 is made up of 16 amino acids. Germline loops: CDR1 SGHVS, CDR2 FQNEAQ. V shed 1 base and J shed 4 bases, with 16 bases lying between them. The CDR3: CASSLGEGGSSYGYTF. Here the CDR3 DNA reads TGTGCCAGCAGCTTAGGGGAGGGGGGCTCGAGCTATGGCTACACCTTC.

The rearrangement links TRBV19 to TRBJ2-5, with D unresolved. CDR3 length equals 15 residues. Trimming stripped 9 bases from V and 7 bases from J, with 24 bases between. CDR1 and CDR2 (germline): LNHDA, SQIVND (reference sequence). The CDR3 DNA reads as TGTGCCAGCAAGTCGGGTGGGTCCCAACTGACGACCCAGTACTTC. It codes for CASKSGGSQLTTQYF.

This clone was seen a handful of times. This chain uses TRBV30 with TRBJ1-3; no firm D call. The CDR3 covers 12 residues. V was shortened by 3 bases and J by 4 bases, with 7 bases between the two germline ends. Germline V gene data show CDR1 as GTSNPN and CDR2 as SVGIG (reference sequence). The CDR3 region is CAWSPRGNTIYF. CDR3 bases: TGTGCCTGGAGCCCACGGGGAAACACCATATATTTT.

The chain carries TRBV6-5 and TRBJ1-2; possibly TRBD1 for D (5 bases). CDR3 size: 12 residues. V was trimmed by 5 bases and J by 4 bases, leaving 8 bases between them. Germline V gene sequence: CDR1 MNHEY, CDR2 SVGAGI. CDR3 sequence: CASSEGVYGYTF. As DNA, the CDR3 is TGTGCCAGCAGTGAAGGGGTCTATGGCTACACCTTC.

The chain joins TRBV4-3 to TRBJ1-3, with unresolved D. The CDR3 runs 14 residues. Germline assignment: CDR1 LGHNA and CDR2 YSLEER. Trimming left V 1 base short and J 2 bases short, with 6 bases between. The CDR3 DNA is TGCGCCAGCAGCCAAGCCGGTCCTGGAAACACCATATATTTT. This gives the protein CASSQAGPGNTIYF.

V gene TRBV10-3 combines with J gene TRBJ2-7, with D maybe TRBD2 (6 bases). From germline, CDR1 is ENHRY and CDR2 SYGVKD. The CDR3 is made up of 17 amino acids. The germline V and J ends were trimmed by 6 bases and 0 bases, with 21 bases remaining between them. The CDR3, as DNA: TGTGCCATCAGAGGTGGGATTAGCGGCCAGACCTCCTACGAGCAGTACTTC. This codes for CAIRGGISGQTSYEQYF.